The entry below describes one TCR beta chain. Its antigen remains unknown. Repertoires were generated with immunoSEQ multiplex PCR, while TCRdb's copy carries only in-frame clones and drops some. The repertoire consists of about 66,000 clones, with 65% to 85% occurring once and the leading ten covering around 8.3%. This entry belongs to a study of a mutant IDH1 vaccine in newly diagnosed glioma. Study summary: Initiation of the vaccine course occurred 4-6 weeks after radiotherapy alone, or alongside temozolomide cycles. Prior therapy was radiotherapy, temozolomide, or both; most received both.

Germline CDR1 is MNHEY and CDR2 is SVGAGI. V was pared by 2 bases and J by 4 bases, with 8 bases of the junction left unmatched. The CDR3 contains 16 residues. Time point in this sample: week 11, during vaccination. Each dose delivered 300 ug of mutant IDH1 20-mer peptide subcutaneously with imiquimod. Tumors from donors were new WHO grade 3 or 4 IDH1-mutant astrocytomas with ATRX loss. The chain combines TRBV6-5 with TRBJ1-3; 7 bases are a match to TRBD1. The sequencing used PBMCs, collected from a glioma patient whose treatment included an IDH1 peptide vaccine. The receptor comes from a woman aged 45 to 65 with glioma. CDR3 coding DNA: TGTGCCAGCAGTTACAACTTGGGACAGTTGGGAAACACCATATATTTT. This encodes CASSYNLGQLGNTIYF.